The subject of this entry is one TCR beta chain. Its antigen is not known. The data originate from a study of T cell responses to AZD1222 COVID-19 vaccine. At the level of the study: Pooled samples include second doses given at about 4 or 12 weeks. General study results and limits: Spike-specific TCR breadth and depth both grew after two AZD1222 doses. Nearly half of spike-specific TCRs reportedly target variant regions that are unmutated in the B.1.351 and B.1.1.7 variants. Females made up more of the donors, who were largely white British, and clonal diversity may have come out too low.

Produced via immunoSEQ multiplex PCR; TCRdb's table is partial and in-frame only. The sample records about 190,000 clones, around 94% being singletons. The material sequenced was peripheral blood, taken on day 0 of AZD1222 vaccination. The origin of this receptor is an adult in good health.

CDR3 sequence (DNA): TGTGCCTGGAGTCGTGGGGGGGCGAACACCGGGGAGCTGTTTTTT. Residues: CAWSRGGANTGELFF. The V call is TRBV30, the J call TRBJ2-2, with 7 bases lining up with TRBD2. CDR1 is GTSNPN, CDR2 SVGIG, per germline (reference sequence). J gave up 0 bases and V 2 bases, and 3 bases lay outside the gene matches. CDR3 length equals 15 residues.